What follows are 3 T cell receptor beta chains derived from one specimen sequenced in a study of T cell clones after liver transplantation. The data were produced by immunoSEQ multiplex PCR, yet TCRdb's version contains in-frame clones alone and is incomplete. Of nearly 55,000 clones listed, 84% are singletons. The material sequenced was CD4+ T cells from blood, taken before liver transplant. These receptors all stem from a human donor who received a liver transplant.

The chain combines TRBV7-9 with TRBJ2-5; the D gene is possibly TRBD1 (6 bases). Trimming pared 5 bases from V and 2 bases from J, leaving 15 bases between. There are 15 residues in the CDR3. Germline V lookup: CDR1 SEHNR, CDR2 FQNEAQ (reference sequence). CDR3: CASSRGTWEQETQYF. CDR3 coding DNA: TGTGCCAGCAGCAGGGGGACATGGGAACAAGAGACCCAGTACTTC.

The chain couples TRBV7-2 to TRBJ2-1; a weak D match, TRBD2 (6 bases). The CDR3 spans 15 residues. Germline V lookup: CDR1 SGHTA, CDR2 FQGNSA. Trimming left V 0 bases short and J 6 bases short, with 12 bases between. CDR3 coding DNA: TGTGCCAGCAGCTTAGCGTTCGGGAGTTTCAATGAGCAGTTCTTC. Its protein is CASSLAFGSFNEQFF.

This chain joins TRBV7-2 and TRBJ2-7; TRBD1 aligns across 8 bases. Germline CDR1 SGHTA, CDR2 FQGNSA. The CDR3 is 15 residues long. Trimming cost V 4 bases and J 2 bases; bases outside gene matches: 7. The CDR3: CASSSQGAVAYEQYF. CDR3 nucleotide sequence: TGTGCCAGCAGCTCCCAGGGGGCAGTAGCCTACGAGCAGTACTTC.